These 14 T cell receptor beta chains came from one sample sequenced in a study of shared T cell receptors in the human thymus. The repertoire was sequenced with immunoSEQ multiplex PCR; TCRdb's copy has only in-frame clones and lacks some. The sample includes approximately 730,000 clones, around 85% seen only once; the top ten take 0.008% to 0.011%. These data were also filed under a second study, of human thymus T cells.

The sequenced sample was thymocytes. The origin of the receptors is a girl less than two years old with a congenital heart defect.

The chain combines TRBV13 with TRBJ1-1; tentatively, D is TRBD1 (6 bases). The CDR3 is 19 amino acids. The V gene lost 5 bases and the J gene lost 1 base, with 26 bases spanning the gap. The germline CDR1 and CDR2 sequences are PRHDT and FYEKMQ (reference sequence). CDR3 protein: CASSTTPLQTDRGNTEAFF. The CDR3 coding sequence is TGTGCCAGCAGCACAACCCCCCTGCAGACGGACAGAGGGAACACTGAAGCTTTCTTT. Supplemented by reference TRBV13 and TRBJ1-1, the full variable domain reads AAGVIQSPRHLIKEKRETATLKCYPIPRHDTVYWYQQGPGQDPQFLISFYEKMQSDKGSIPDRFSAQQFSDYHSELNMSSLELGDSALYFCASSTTPLQTDRGNTEAFFGQGTRLTVV.

The J gene is TRBJ2-7, the V gene TRBV4-1, with 11 bases that match TRBD2. J lost 4 bases, V lost 0 bases, and 5 bases had no gene match. The CDR3 is made up of 16 amino acids. Germline V CDR1 and CDR2: MGHRA, YSYEKL. The CDR3 loop is CASSQDWLAGGYEQYF. CDR3 bases: TGCGCCAGCAGCCAAGATTGGCTAGCGGGGGGTTACGAGCAGTACTTC.

The genes are TRBV7-4 and TRBJ1-1; 7 bases align to TRBD1. The CDR3 contains 15 residues. The junction had 6 bases not matched to a gene; V was cut back by 3 bases and J by 2 bases. CDR1 and CDR2 (germline): SGHVT, SQSDAQ. The DNA for the CDR3 is TGTGCCAGCAGCTTTCCGGGACAGTATAACACTGAAGCTTTCTTT. Its protein is CASSFPGQYNTEAFF.

V is TRBV6-1 and J is TRBJ2-7; possibly TRBD1 for D (7 bases). This CDR3 is built from 13 residues. Trimming shortened V by 6 bases and J by 8 bases, and 17 bases separated the two germline ends. Looked up from germline, CDR1 is MNHNS and CDR2 is SASEGT. CDR3 in amino acids: CASRGGAGWKQYF. The CDR3 bases are TGTGCCAGCAGAGGGGGCGCGGGGTGGAAGCAGTACTTC.

This clone was found a few times. The rearrangement uses TRBV7-9 and TRBJ1-1; 7 bases match TRBD1. The CDR3 runs to 17 residues. J lost 1 base, V lost 3 bases, and 11 bases had no gene match. The germline CDR1 and CDR2 sequences are SEHNR and FQNEAQ (reference sequence). The CDR3 spells CASSLPPTGARNTEAFF. The CDR3, as DNA: TGTGCCAGCAGCTTGCCGCCTACAGGGGCCAGGAACACTGAAGCTTTCTTT.

The chain is built from TRBV25-1 and TRBJ2-1; the D is unclear. Trimming took off 10 bases at V and 5 bases at J, with 15 bases between the two ends. CDR3 length: 13 amino acids. CDR1 and CDR2 (germline): MGHDK, SYGVNS. CDR3: CATASPIDNEQFF. The CDR3 nucleotides are TGTGCCACCGCCTCACCCATAGACAATGAGCAGTTCTTC.

The genes are TRBV19 and TRBJ1-1; 7 bases agree with TRBD1. The CDR3 is 12 residues long. Unmatched junction bases numbered 8, after V lost 10 bases and J lost 6 bases. Germline V gives CDR1 LNHDA, CDR2 SQIVND (reference sequence). The CDR3 bases are TGTGCCACATCAGGGGGTAGGGCTGAAGCTTTCTTT. Protein sequence: CATSGGRAEAFF.

CDR3 bases: TGTGCCAGTGTTCGACAGACAGGCCTCTATGGCTACACCTTC. The encoded protein is CASVRQTGLYGYTF. V usage is TRBV19 and J usage is TRBJ1-2; the D gene is possibly TRBD1 (6 bases). Trimming pared 8 bases from V and 4 bases from J, leaving 17 bases between. The CDR3 runs 14 residues. From germline, CDR1 is LNHDA and CDR2 SQIVND (reference sequence).

The chain uses TRBV5-1 and TRBJ1-2; 11 bases fit TRBD1. This CDR3 spans 20 amino acids. V was clipped by 4 bases and J by 8 bases; unmatched bases: 25. Looked up from germline, CDR1 is SGHRS and CDR2 is YFSETQ. CDR3 DNA: TGCGCCAGCAGCCCCCTACATAACCGGACAGGGGGCGCCCCCCTTTGGGGCTACACCTTC. The encoded protein is CASSPLHNRTGGAPLWGYTF.

The chain employs TRBV28 and TRBJ1-5; no reliable D call. The CDR3 consists of 16 residues. Per germline, CDR1 MDHEN and CDR2 SYDVKM. V lost 3 bases and J lost 1, with 13 bases in between. CDR3 nucleotides: TGTGCCAGCAGTTTTTCCGGGTGGAGCAGCAATCAGCCCCAGCATTTT. Residues: CASSFSGWSSNQPQHF.

This clone has only a few counts. The V and J genes are TRBV30 and TRBJ2-1; 8 bases agree with TRBD2. The V gene's germline CDR1 is GTSNPN and CDR2 SVGIG (reference sequence). The CDR3 covers 16 residues. The CDR3 reads CYPGSDAGGSYNEQFF. Here the CDR3 DNA reads TGTTACCCGGGCTCCGATGCGGGGGGTTCTTACAATGAGCAGTTCTTC.

CDR3 region: CASSAATGMYTEAFF. Written as DNA, the CDR3 is TGTGCCAGCAGTGCCGCTACAGGGATGTACACTGAAGCTTTCTTT. The V call is TRBV28, the J call TRBJ1-1; D possibly corresponds to TRBD1 (6 bases). The CDR3 loop spans 15 amino acids. The germline CDR1 and CDR2 sequences are MDHEN and SYDVKM. V was cut by 5 bases and J by 3 bases, with 16 bases left in between. Looking up the rest from reference TRBV28 and TRBJ1-1 gives the full variable domain: DVKVTQSSRYLVKRTGEKVFLECVQDMDHENMFWYRQDPGLGLRLIYFSYDVKMKEKGDIPEGYSVSREKKERFSLILESASTNQTSMYLCASSAATGMYTEAFFGQGTRLTVV.

V and J are TRBV27 and TRBJ1-2; 7 positions agree with TRBD1. V shed 3 bases and J 2 bases; nucleotides not matched to a gene: 9. Germline-derived CDR1 and CDR2 are MNHEY and SMNVEV (reference sequence). This CDR3 is built from 16 residues. CDR3 coding DNA: TGTGCCAGCAGTTTCTCGACAGGGATGGCCAACTATGGCTACACCTTC. Translated, it gives CASSFSTGMANYGYTF.

This clone has just a few counts. CDR3 nucleotide sequence: TGTGCCAGCAGTTTACGGGCAGGACTCCTCCGGGGCTACACCTTC. Its protein is CASSLRAGLLRGYTF. The rearrangement uses TRBV27 and TRBJ1-2; no clear D. Germline values: CDR1 MNHEY, CDR2 SMNVEV (reference sequence). The V end lost 2 bases, the J end lost 8 bases, and 18 bases lay between the germline ends. CDR3 length: 15 amino acids.